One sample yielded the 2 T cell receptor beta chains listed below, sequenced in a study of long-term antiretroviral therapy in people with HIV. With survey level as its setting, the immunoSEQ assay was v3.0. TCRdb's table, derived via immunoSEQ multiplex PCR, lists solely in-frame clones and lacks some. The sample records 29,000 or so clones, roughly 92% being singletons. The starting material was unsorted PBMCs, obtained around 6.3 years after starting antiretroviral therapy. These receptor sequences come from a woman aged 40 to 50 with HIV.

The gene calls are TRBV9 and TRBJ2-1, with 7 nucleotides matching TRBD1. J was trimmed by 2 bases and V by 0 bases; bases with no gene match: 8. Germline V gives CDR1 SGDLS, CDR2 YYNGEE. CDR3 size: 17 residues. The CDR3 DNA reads TGTGCCAGCAGCGTAGTTGGGACAGATCCCGCCTACAATGAGCAGTTCTTC. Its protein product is CASSVVGTDPAYNEQFF.

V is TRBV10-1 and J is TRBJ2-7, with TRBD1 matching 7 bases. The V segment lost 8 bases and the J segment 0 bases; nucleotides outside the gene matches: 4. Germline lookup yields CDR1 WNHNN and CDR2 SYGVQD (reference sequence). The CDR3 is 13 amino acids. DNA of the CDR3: TGCGCCAGCTCTGGACAGGCCTCCTACGAGCAGTACTTC. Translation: CASSGQASYEQYF.